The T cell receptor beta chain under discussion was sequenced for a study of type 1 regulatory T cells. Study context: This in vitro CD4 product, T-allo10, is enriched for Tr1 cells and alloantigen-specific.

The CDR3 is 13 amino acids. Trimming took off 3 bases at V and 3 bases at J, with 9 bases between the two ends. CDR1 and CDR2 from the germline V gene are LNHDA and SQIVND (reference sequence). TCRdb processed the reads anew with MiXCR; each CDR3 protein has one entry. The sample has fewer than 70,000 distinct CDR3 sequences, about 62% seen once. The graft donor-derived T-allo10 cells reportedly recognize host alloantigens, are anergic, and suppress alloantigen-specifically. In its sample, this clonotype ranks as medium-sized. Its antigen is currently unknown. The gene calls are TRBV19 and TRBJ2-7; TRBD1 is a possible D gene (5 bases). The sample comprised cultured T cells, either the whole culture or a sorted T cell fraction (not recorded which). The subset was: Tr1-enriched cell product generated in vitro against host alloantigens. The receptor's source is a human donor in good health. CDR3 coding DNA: TGTGCCAGTAGTATGGTCAGGGACTACGAGCAGTACTTC. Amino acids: CASSMVRDYEQYF.